This T cell receptor beta chain was captured in a study of blood T cells in healthy people across ages. Study-level background: Template switching recovered approximately one barcoded beta molecule for every two T cells.

In each sample, at least 6 million PBMCs were isolated. Combining a sample-barcoded 5' primer with a J-beta primer mix, a second PCR ran for 7 to 11 cycles. Each sample yielded at least 2.5 million CDR3-containing paired-end reads. TCRdb reanalysed the 5' RACE reads using MiXCR and keeps one entry per CDR3 protein. The sample records nearly 800,000 distinct CDR3 sequences, roughly three fifths being singletons. V gave up 6 bases and J gave up 5 bases; unmatched junction bases: 11. This CDR3 spans 15 amino acids. The sequence derives from a man aged 35-49 years in good health. The sequencing input was blood. The chain couples TRBV12-3 or TRBV12-4 to TRBJ2-3, with TRBD1 identical over 7 bases. DNA of the CDR3: TGTGCCAGCAGCCCCGGGACAGCGACTGGAGATACGCAGTATTTT. Amino acid sequence: CASSPGTATGDTQYF.